This TCR beta chain originates from a study of spatial heterogeneity in lung cancer. This clonotype came up a few times. Time point meaning: sample taken at primary tumor resection. TCRs were sequenced from unsorted whole RNA of tumor, nontumor lung or PBMC. Between the trimmed V and J ends, which lost 5 bases and 0 bases, there was a span of 13 bases. CDR3 size: 15 residues. Carried by each TCR cDNA molecule was a unique molecular identifier. One entry per CDR3 protein, called by TCRdb with MiXCR from the 5' RACE reads. This repertoire shows approximately 81,000 distinct CDR3 sequences, roughly 12% found once; its top ten account for 4.6%.

This specimen was PBMCs, taken at surgery. The TCR originated in a male donor with early-stage non-small cell lung cancer. The genes are TRBV12-3 or TRBV12-4 and TRBJ1-2, with D perhaps TRBD1 (6 bases). The CDR3 sequence: CASSPRTAANYGYTF. CDR3 in DNA: TGTGCCAGCAGTCCCCGGACAGCAGCTAACTATGGCTACACCTTC.